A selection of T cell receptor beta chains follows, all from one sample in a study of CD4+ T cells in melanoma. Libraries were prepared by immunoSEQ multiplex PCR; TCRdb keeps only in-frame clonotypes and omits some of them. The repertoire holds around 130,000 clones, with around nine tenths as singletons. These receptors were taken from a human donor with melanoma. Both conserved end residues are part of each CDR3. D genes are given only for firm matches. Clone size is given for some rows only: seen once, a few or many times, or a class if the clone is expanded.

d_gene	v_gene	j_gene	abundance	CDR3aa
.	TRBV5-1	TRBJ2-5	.	CASWDSQETQYF
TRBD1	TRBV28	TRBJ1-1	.	CASRPGQVNTEAFF
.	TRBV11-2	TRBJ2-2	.	CASSARRGSGELFF
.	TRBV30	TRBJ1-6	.	CAWSTQGSPLHF
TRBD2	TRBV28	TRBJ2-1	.	CASSPDRHSGEYNEQFF
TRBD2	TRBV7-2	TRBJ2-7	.	CASSGTSGGPYEQYF
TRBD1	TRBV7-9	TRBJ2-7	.	CASSLAQGDEQYF
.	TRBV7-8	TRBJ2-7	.	CASSLADSYEQYF
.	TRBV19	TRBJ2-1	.	CASSNPPDGEQFF
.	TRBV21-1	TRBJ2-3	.	CASSPGQVTDTQYF
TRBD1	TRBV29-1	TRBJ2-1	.	CSVQHRGAYNEQFF
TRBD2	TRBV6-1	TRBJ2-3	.	CASSDFITSGGEDTQYF
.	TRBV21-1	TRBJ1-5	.	CASSPRDGQGWSVRPQHF
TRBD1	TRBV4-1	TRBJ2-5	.	CASSQETGVSETQYF
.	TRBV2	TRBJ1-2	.	CASSQGDGYTF
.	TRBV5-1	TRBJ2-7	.	CASSFGGASSYEQYF
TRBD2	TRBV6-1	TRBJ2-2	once	CASSPSGGNTGELFF
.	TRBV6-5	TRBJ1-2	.	CASSYTGNYGYTF
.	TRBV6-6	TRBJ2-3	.	CASSYREGTDTQYF
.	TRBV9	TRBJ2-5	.	CASSVGPGSGQETQYF
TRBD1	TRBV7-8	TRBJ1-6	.	CASSLAPGGYSPLHF
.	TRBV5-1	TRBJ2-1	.	CASSLSAVGEQFF
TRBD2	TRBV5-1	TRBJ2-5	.	CASSLAPSGGLVETQYF
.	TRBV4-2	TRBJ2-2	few	CASSQESGSLFF
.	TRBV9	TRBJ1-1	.	CASSPPPLNTEAFF
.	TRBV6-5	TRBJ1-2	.	CASSYSANLQGYGYTF
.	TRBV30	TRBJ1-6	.	CAWSPLSSYNSPLHF
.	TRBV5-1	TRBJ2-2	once	CASSLDASRGTGELFF
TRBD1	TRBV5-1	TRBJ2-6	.	CASRGQASSGANVLTF
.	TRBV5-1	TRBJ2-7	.	CASSLAAASYEQYF
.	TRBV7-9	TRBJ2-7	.	CASSQWRANTAKTYEQYF
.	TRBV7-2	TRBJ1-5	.	CASRPSGGRMDQPQHF
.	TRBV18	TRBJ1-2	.	CASSPLEELNYGYTF
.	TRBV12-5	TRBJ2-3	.	CASGLVRGNTQYF
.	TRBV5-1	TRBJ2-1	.	CASSLSRTQGDEQFF
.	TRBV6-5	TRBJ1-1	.	CASSYGPGRGTEAFF
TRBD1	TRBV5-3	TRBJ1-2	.	CARSGTGQGTSGYTF
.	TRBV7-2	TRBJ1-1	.	CASSLVPNTEAFF
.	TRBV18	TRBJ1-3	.	CASSRPGAGTSGNTIYF
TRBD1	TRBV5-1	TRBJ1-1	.	CASKTGTGATEAFF
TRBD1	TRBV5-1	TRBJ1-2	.	CASSLARDRINYGYTF
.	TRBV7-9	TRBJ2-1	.	CASSLVTYGRGEQFF
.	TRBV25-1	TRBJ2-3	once	CASSDPTDTQYF
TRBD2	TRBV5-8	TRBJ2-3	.	CASSAQRLAGNQYF
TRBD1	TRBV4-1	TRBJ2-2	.	CASSRTGTDTGELFF
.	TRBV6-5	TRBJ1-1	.	CASSNRATEAFF
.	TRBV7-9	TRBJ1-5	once	CASSPGQSINQPQHF
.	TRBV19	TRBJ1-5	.	CASSPKDQPQHF
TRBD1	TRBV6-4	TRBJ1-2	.	CASRVTGSAGYTF
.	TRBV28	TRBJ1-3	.	CASITPGSGNTIYF
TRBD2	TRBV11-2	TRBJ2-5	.	CASSLRGWGTSWETQYF
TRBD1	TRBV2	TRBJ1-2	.	CASRRGQGEGGYTF
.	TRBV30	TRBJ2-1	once	CAWSKGLSYNEQFF
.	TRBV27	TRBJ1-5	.	CASSPGGQPQHF